These 19 T cell receptor beta chains came from one sample sequenced in a study of T-cell reconstitution after alpha-beta-depleted transplantation in children. Preparation of the TCRbeta library used unique molecular identifiers. TCRdb ran MiXCR on the PCR reads and lists one entry per CDR3 protein. The sample consists of about 300,000 distinct CDR3 sequences, 6.5% to 9% of them appearing once. The antigens of these receptors remain unknown. Study-wide results and limits: At one year after transplant, newly produced T cells mostly accounted for T-cell counts and diversity.

Specimen: peripheral blood, collected 360 days after TCRalphabeta/CD19-depleted stem cell transplant. The source is a female patient aged 2 to 10 who had a stem cell transplant for Fanconi anemia, so the T cells may come from the graft donor.

This clonotype came up a few times. This sequence joins TRBV28 and TRBJ1-1; D perhaps matches TRBD1 (6 bases). Germline V gene sequence: CDR1 MDHEN, CDR2 SYDVKM. CDR3 size: 14 residues. V lost 1 base and J 4 bases, leaving 10 bases between the germline ends. In nucleotides, the CDR3 is TGTGCCAGCAGTTTATTACAGGGATTCACTGAAGCTTTCTTT. This sequence encodes CASSLLQGFTEAFF. The complete variable domain, with remaining parts taken from reference TRBV28 and TRBJ1-1, reads DVKVTQSSRYLVKRTGEKVFLECVQDMDHENMFWYRQDPGLGLRLIYFSYDVKMKEKGDIPEGYSVSREKKERFSLILESASTNQTSMYLCASSLLQGFTEAFFGQGTRLTVV.

A few counts support this clonotype. This rearrangement joins TRBV7-3 to TRBJ2-3, with 10 bases aligning to TRBD2. V was pared by 1 base and J by 6 bases, with 7 bases of the junction left unmatched. Germline V lookup: CDR1 SGHTA, CDR2 FQGTGA. The CDR3 loop spans 16 amino acids. The DNA for the CDR3 is TGTGCCAGCAGCTTAAAAGCGGGGGGGCCCCCCGATACGCAGTATTTT. It encodes CASSLKAGGPPDTQYF.

This rearrangement joins TRBV29-1 to TRBJ1-1, with 7 nucleotides matching TRBD1. This CDR3 has 14 residues. V lost 7 bases to trimming and J lost 1 base; unmatched junction nucleotides: 9. CDR1 is SQVTM, CDR2 ANQGSEA, per germline. CDR3 DNA: TGCAGCGCTGGGGGACAGCAAAGGAACACTGAAGCTTTCTTT. Translating gives CSAGGQQRNTEAFF.

Only a few counts were recorded for this clonotype. V and J are TRBV5-1 and TRBJ2-3; TRBD2 matches 7 bases. This CDR3 spans 17 amino acids. With 0 bases clipped from V and 1 base from J, the junction kept 8 bases outside the gene matches. In germline, CDR1 is SGHRS, CDR2 YFSETQ. The CDR3, as DNA: TGCGCCAGCAGCTTGGTAGGCTTGCTAGCGGGCACAGATACGCAGTATTTT. It is translated as CASSLVGLLAGTDTQYF.

The chain uses TRBV5-1 and TRBJ2-2, with D possibly matching TRBD2 (6 bases). The ends were cut back, 0 bases at V and 16 bases at J, with 28 bases in the middle. Germline loops: CDR1 SGHRS, CDR2 YFSETQ. The CDR3 is 17 residues long. The CDR3 coding sequence is TGCGCCAGCAGCTTGGTTTCAGGGCGAAAGTCAGGCGGGAAGCAGTTTTTT. Encoded protein: CASSLVSGRKSGGKQFF.

This clonotype occurred a few times. V is TRBV7-2 and J is TRBJ2-1; D call uncertain. The germline gives CDR1 SGHTA, CDR2 FQGNSA. The CDR3 is made up of 16 amino acids. V shed 1 base and J shed 4 bases, with 14 bases lying between them. DNA of the CDR3: TGTGCCAGCAGCTTAGGACCCGACCGGATTTACAATGAGCAGTTCTTC. The encoded protein is CASSLGPDRIYNEQFF.

In its sample, this clonotype was seen many times. The V gene is TRBV12-3 or TRBV12-4, the J gene TRBJ1-2, with unresolved D. The CDR3 extends over 13 amino acids. Deletions cut 3 bases from V and 8 bases from J, with 13 bases between. The CDR3 region has the DNA TGTGCCAGCAGTTTTGGATGGGGTGGCGGCTACACCTTC. Translated, it gives CASSFGWGGGYTF.

The CDR3 nucleotides read TGTGCCAGCAGCCAAAGGGAGGTTACCGAAGCTTTCTTT. It encodes CASSQREVTEAFF. This chain joins TRBV3-1 and TRBJ1-1; D is ambiguous. CDR3 length: 13 amino acids. V was clipped by 2 bases and J by 8 bases, with 12 bases between them. The germline V gene encodes CDR1 LGHDT and CDR2 YNNKEL (reference sequence). Combining the CDR3 with reference TRBV3-1 and TRBJ1-1 gives the whole variable domain DTAVSQTPKYLVTQMGNDKSIKCEQNLGHDTMYWYKQDSKKFLKIMFSYNNKELIINETVPNRFSPKSPDKAHLNLHINSLELGDSAVYFCASSQREVTEAFFGQGTRLTVV.

This clonotype was counted a few times. This chain links TRBV27 with TRBJ1-1; weak D call: TRBD1 (5 bases). Germline V CDR1 and CDR2: MNHEY, SMNVEV (reference sequence). Trimming took 2 bases from V and 4 from J, leaving 11 bases between them. The CDR3 has 14 residues. The DNA of the CDR3 is TGTGCCAGCAGTTTACAGGGAATGCGCACTGAAGCTTTCTTT. Amino acid sequence: CASSLQGMRTEAFF.

This clonotype occurred a few times. The V and J genes are TRBV12-3 or TRBV12-4 and TRBJ2-1; D unresolved. The CDR3 runs to 15 residues. Trimming took off 5 bases at V and 2 bases at J, with 13 bases between the two ends. CDR3: CASSLRSGTYNEQFF. In DNA form, the CDR3 reads TGTGCCAGCAGTCTCAGGAGTGGGACCTACAATGAGCAGTTCTTC.

This clonotype has a count of ten or more. The chain recombines TRBV5-1 with TRBJ2-7; maybe TRBD2 (5 bases). V lost 4 bases and J 0 bases, leaving 11 bases between the germline ends. From germline, CDR1 is SGHRS and CDR2 YFSETQ. CDR3 size: 14 residues. The CDR3 sequence is CASSLSVYSYEQYF. CDR3 bases: TGCGCCAGCAGCCTTAGCGTCTACTCCTACGAGCAGTACTTC.

The rearrangement links TRBV3-1 to TRBJ1-1, with TRBD1 as a possible D gene (6 bases). CDR3 length: 14 residues. V was clipped by 1 base and J by 10 bases, with 16 bases between them. Germline values: CDR1 LGHDT, CDR2 YNNKEL (reference sequence). In DNA form, the CDR3 reads TGTGCCAGCAGCCAAGGTAGACAGGATATCGGAGCTTTCTTT. Amino acids: CASSQGRQDIGAFF.

This clonotype was detected ten times or more. The gene calls are TRBV25-1 and TRBJ2-7, with 14 bases that match TRBD2. CDR1 and CDR2 from the germline V gene are MGHDK and SYGVNS. The CDR3 is made up of 15 amino acids. The V gene end was trimmed by 8 bases and the J gene end by 5 bases; junction bases not matched to a gene: 8. This CDR3 reads CASETSGRAINEQYF. The CDR3, as DNA: TGTGCCAGCGAGACTAGCGGGAGGGCCATAAACGAGCAGTACTTC.

This clonotype was seen only a few times. This chain uses TRBV28 with TRBJ2-5; TRBD2 is a possible D gene (5 bases). The length of the CDR3 is 14 residues. V gave up 4 bases and J gave up 1 base, with 10 bases separating them. Germline V CDR1 and CDR2: MDHEN, SYDVKM. DNA for the CDR3: TGTGCCAGCAGTTATGCGGGCCCCCAAGAGACCCAGTACTTC. Its translation is CASSYAGPQETQYF. The entire variable domain, with the rest obtained from reference TRBV28 and TRBJ2-5, is as follows: DVKVTQSSRYLVKRTGEKVFLECVQDMDHENMFWYRQDPGLGLRLIYFSYDVKMKEKGDIPEGYSVSREKKERFSLILESASTNQTSMYLCASSYAGPQETQYFGPGTRLLVL.

This clonotype turned up a few times. J is TRBJ2-3 and V is TRBV24-1; the D is unclear. CDR1 and CDR2 (germline): KGHDR, SFDVKD. The CDR3 length is 16 residues. V was clipped by 0 bases and J by 2 bases, with 11 bases between them. The CDR3 sequence: CATSDLGRSNTDTQYF. The CDR3 DNA is TGTGCCACCAGTGATTTGGGCAGGAGCAACACAGATACGCAGTATTTT.

The chain couples TRBV7-9 to TRBJ1-2, with D possibly matching TRBD1 (6 bases). Germline CDR1 and CDR2: SEHNR and FQNEAQ (reference sequence). Trimming cost V 0 bases and J 1 base, with 15 bases left between them. The CDR3 contains 17 residues. CDR3 loop: CASSLARTGGLNYGYTF. The CDR3 DNA sequence: TGTGCCAGCAGCTTAGCACGTACGGGGGGCCTTAACTATGGCTACACCTTC.

There are a few counts of this clonotype. The chain recombines TRBV11-2 with TRBJ1-1, with D possibly matching TRBD1 (5 bases). The CDR3 spans 17 residues. The germline gives CDR1 SGHAT, CDR2 FQNNGV. Trimming shortened V by 0 bases and J by 5 bases, and 19 bases separated the two germline ends. The CDR3 DNA follows: TGTGCCAGCAGCTTAGAAGAGGGGAGGCGAGTAGAGACTGAAGCTTTCTTT. Protein: CASSLEEGRRVETEAFF.

This clonotype was found a few times. This chain joins TRBV5-1 and TRBJ2-1, with TRBD2 matching 10 bases. The CDR3 is 17 residues long. Germline CDR1 and CDR2: SGHRS and YFSETQ. V shed 2 bases, J shed 5 bases, and the junction held 10 bases outside the gene matches. The CDR3 loop is CASSFGRAGGLDNEQFF. DNA for the CDR3: TGCGCCAGCAGCTTTGGGAGAGCGGGGGGGCTCGACAATGAGCAGTTCTTC.

This clonotype appeared many times. This sequence joins TRBV28 and TRBJ2-1; either TRBD1 or TRBD2 may supply D (7 bases each). Germline V lookup: CDR1 MDHEN, CDR2 SYDVKM. V lost 6 bases, J lost 9 bases, and 15 bases lay in between. This CDR3 comprises 13 residues. CDR3 protein: CASSQTGRGEQFF. For the CDR3, the DNA is TGTGCCAGCAGCCAGACAGGGAGGGGTGAGCAGTTCTTC.